This T cell receptor (beta chain) was captured in a study of blood T cell repertoires in COVID-19 (TCRdb year 2020). About the full investigation: Samples from collaborators originated in the United States, Italy and Spain and spanned both the acute and convalescent phases of COVID-19. The prospective study material was composed of cDNA or gDNA derived from T cells, B-cell-depleted T cells, or PBMCs. Deeply sampled blood TCRbeta repertoires from subjects exposed to, actively infected with, or recovered from COVID-19 were included in the dataset. The repertoires were released in a freely available public database meant as a resource for research on the immune response to SARS-CoV-2. The samples were drawn from two sources: the first 160 participants of the ongoing ImmuneRACE study, and 1,000 to 1,500 subjects contributed by 6 global collaborators. The sample metadata nearly always contained a de-identified subject ID, COVID-19 status, age in years and sex. HLA class I and class II types, where available, came from metadata supplied by the sample provider rather than from assay-based typing.

TCRbeta CDR3 regions were amplified from genomic DNA by means of the immunoSEQ Assay, a bias-controlled multiplex PCR. Processing in the source paper ran as follows. The number of nucleated cells in each sample was estimated by amplification of reference gene primers within the assay. To quantify the absolute abundance of each unique TCRbeta CDR3 rearrangement, sequence reads were collapsed and filtered. For each sample, productive Simpson clonality was calculated by taking the square root of Simpson's diversity index across productive rearrangements. Entries here come from immuneACCESS through TCRdb and include only in-frame sequences with V and J called. Some clones fail to appear in such tables; in the studies checked, an unresolved V gene covers under half of the shortfall, and the cause of the remainder is unknown. V and J calls and clone size come straight from that table; D and trimming were deduced from the DNA. This sample holds about 140,000 clones; 86% were observed only once. The leading ten clones occupy about 4.1% of the sample.

Of note for this clone: What antigen it recognizes has not been identified. No base quality values were provided; no much bigger clone lies one nucleotide off.

Enrolling through a virtual design, the prospective study's participants ranged in age from about 18 to 89 years and lived across 24 United States geographic areas. In the prospective study, cohorts were assigned on the basis of participant-reported clinical history obtained from a screening survey and a study questionnaire. For ImmuneRACE Cohort 3, a participant was defined as recovered based on two consecutive negative NP/OP PCR tests, clearance by a healthcare professional, or resolution of symptoms. In the prospective study, mobile phlebotomists collected whole blood, serum and a nasopharyngeal or oropharyngeal swab from each participant. Additional blood draws and questionnaires over an approximately 2-month period could optionally be provided by prospective study participants. Prospective study blood samples were shipped either frozen or at room temperature before DNA extraction. Overall study results and their limits: The amount of clinical and demographic metadata varied by source and participant and was provided uncurated.

This clonotype was obtained from a man in his fifties who had recovered from COVID-19. The source material was PBMCs or T cells enriched from blood (not recorded which).

The sequenced DNA: TGCGCCAGCAATCAGGGCAACCAAGAGACCCAGTACTTC. This is translated as CASNQGNQETQYF. Here the chain combines TRBV5-1 and TRBJ2-5, and the D gene may be TRBD1, 5 bases matching. Via the germline V gene, CDR1 is SGHRS and CDR2 YFSETQ. Including the terminal cysteine and phenylalanine, the CDR3 comprises 13 residues. Of the read, only the CDR3 DNA is kept; its 39 bases are in frame from base 1. A distance of 9 bases separates the germline ends of V and J, which lose 6 bases and 0 bases respectively.